The source of this TCR beta chain is a study of cytomegalovirus exposure and HLA in healthy donors. Findings and caveats of the study: Roughly even sequencing depth across donors was the assumption behind the presence/absence analyses.

Per germline, CDR1 SGDLS and CDR2 YYNGEE. The CDR3 covers 16 residues. The ends lost 0 bases at V and 3 bases at J; junction bases unmatched: 7. The PCR used 60 Vbeta and 13 Jbeta primers. Measured with immunoSEQ multiplex PCR; TCRdb has only the in-frame clones, and not every one. The sample lists 150,000 to 200,000 clones, roughly 80% seen once, with roughly 1.4% in the top ten. Of note for this clone: Antigen specificity is unknown.

Sequencing was done on a sample of PBMCs. The sequence was collected from a man in his fifties in good health and CMV-seropositive. This chain joins TRBV9 and TRBJ2-7; 9 nucleotides agree with TRBD2. The CDR3 sequence: CASSVGPLAGSYEQYF. For the CDR3, the DNA is TGTGCCAGCAGCGTAGGGCCTCTAGCGGGAAGCTACGAGCAGTACTTC.